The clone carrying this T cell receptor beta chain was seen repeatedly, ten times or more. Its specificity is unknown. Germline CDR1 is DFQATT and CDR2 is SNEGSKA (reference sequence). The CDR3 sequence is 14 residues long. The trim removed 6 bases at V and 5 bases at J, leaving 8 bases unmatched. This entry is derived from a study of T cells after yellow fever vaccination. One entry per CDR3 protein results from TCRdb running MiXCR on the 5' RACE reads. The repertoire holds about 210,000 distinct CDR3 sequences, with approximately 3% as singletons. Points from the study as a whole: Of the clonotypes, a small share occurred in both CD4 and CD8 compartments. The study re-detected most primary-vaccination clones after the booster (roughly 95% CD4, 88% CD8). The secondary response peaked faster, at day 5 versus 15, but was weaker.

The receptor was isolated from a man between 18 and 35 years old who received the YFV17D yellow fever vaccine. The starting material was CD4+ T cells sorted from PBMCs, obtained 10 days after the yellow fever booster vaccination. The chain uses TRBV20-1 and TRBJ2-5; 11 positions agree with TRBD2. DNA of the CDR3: TGCAGTGCCCTCCCGACTAGCGGGGTTGAGACCCAGTACTTC. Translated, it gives CSALPTSGVETQYF.